This entry lists 6 T cell receptor beta chains sequenced from one sample in a study of CD8+CD57+ T cells in acquired aplastic anemia. Genomic DNA provided the template from which TCR beta VDJ and CDR3 profiles were obtained. Each CDR3 protein gets one entry after TCRdb re-called the reads with MiXCR. The data show some 280,000 distinct CDR3 sequences, approximately 56% seen once. Sequenced: sorted CD4+, CD8+, or CD8+CD57+ T cells (not recorded which) from PBMCs. The receptors derive from a human donor with severe aplastic anemia or a healthy control (not recorded which).

This clonotype was observed many times. The chain recombines TRBV7-6 with TRBJ2-6; maybe TRBD1 (5 bases). Germline CDR1 SGHVS, CDR2 FNYEAQ. CDR3 length: 19 residues. V was clipped by 4 bases and J by 1 base, with 20 bases between them. For the CDR3, the DNA is TGTGCCAGCAGCTCGGCCCCGGCACGTTACAGGTCTGGGGCCAACGTCCTGACTTTC. Translation gives CASSSAPARYRSGANVLTF. The full variable domain, rest sourced from reference TRBV7-6 and TRBJ2-6, is GAGVSQSPRYKVTKRGQDVALRCDPISGHVSLYWYRQALGQGPEFLTYFNYEAQQDKSGLPNDRFSAERPEGSISTLTIQRTEQRDSAMYRCASSSAPARYRSGANVLTFGAGSRLTVL.

In this sample, this clonotype turned up a few times. CDR3 amino acids: CASSRRSGGPGLTEAFF. CDR3 nucleotides: TGTGCCAGCAGCCGAAGGAGCGGGGGTCCAGGGCTCACTGAAGCTTTCTTT. The V call is TRBV27, the J call TRBJ1-1, with D maybe TRBD1 (5 bases). Per the germline V gene, CDR1 is MNHEY and CDR2 is SMNVEV (reference sequence). V lost 6 bases and J 4 bases, leaving 24 bases between the germline ends. The CDR3 runs to 17 residues.

The CDR3 loop reads CASSLIGSQGEQFF. CDR3 nucleotides: TGTGCCAGCAGCTTAATTGGTAGCCAGGGTGAGCAGTTCTTC. The genes are TRBV7-3 and TRBJ2-1, with a possible D match to TRBD1 (5 bases). This CDR3 contains 14 residues. V was cut by 1 base and J by 9 bases, with 13 bases left in between. Germline lookup yields CDR1 SGHTA and CDR2 FQGTGA.

This clonotype was seen ten or more times. The rearrangement links TRBV7-9 to TRBJ1-6; D possibly corresponds to TRBD1 (5 bases). The CDR3 length is 16 residues. Germline assignment: CDR1 SEHNR and CDR2 FQNEAQ (reference sequence). The V end lost 5 bases, the J end lost 9 bases, and 20 bases lay between the germline ends. The CDR3 nucleotides are TGTGCCAGCAGCCCCGGGGGGATGGGTGTGCGTTCACCCCTCCACTTT. Translation gives CASSPGGMGVRSPLHF.

This clonotype was picked up one time. An end of the junction differs from the germline gene, which may be a read error. This rearrangement joins TRBV7-8 to TRBJ2-1; TRBD2 matches 10 bases. Germline CDR1 SGHVS, CDR2 FQNEAQ. The CDR3 is 14 residues long. The DNA for the CDR3 is TGTGCCAGCAGCTTAAGCGGGAGGGTCAATGAGCAGCTCTTC. Its translation is CASSLSGRVNEQLF.

This clonotype was seen at least ten times. The chain uses TRBV7-3 and TRBJ1-1; 10 bases are a match to TRBD1. Germline V gene lookup returns CDR1 SGHTA and CDR2 FQGTGA. The CDR3 has 15 residues. V shed 5 bases, J shed 1 base, and the junction held 4 bases outside the gene matches. This CDR3 reads CASSLTGGPNTEAFF. CDR3 DNA sequence: TGTGCCAGCAGCCTGACAGGGGGCCCGAACACTGAAGCTTTCTTT.